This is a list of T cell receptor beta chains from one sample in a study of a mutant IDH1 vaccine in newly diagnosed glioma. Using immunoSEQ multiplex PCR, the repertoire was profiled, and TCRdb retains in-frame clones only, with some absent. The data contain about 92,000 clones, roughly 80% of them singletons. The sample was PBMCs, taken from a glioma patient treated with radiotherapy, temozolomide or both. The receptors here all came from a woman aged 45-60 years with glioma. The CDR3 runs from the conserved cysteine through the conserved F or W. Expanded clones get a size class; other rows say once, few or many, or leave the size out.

CDR3: CASSLSSVNTEAFF
V: TRBV28
J: TRBJ1-1
size: .

CDR3: CASTRGGTGGNEQFF
V: TRBV28
J: TRBJ2-1
size: .

CDR3: CASSGETQYF
V: TRBV28
J: TRBJ2-5
size: few

CDR3: CASSPRGRRIETQYF
V: TRBV11-3
J: TRBJ2-5
size: .

CDR3: CASSVGTLGETGELFF
V: TRBV9
J: TRBJ2-2
size: once

CDR3: CASALGGLQYF
V: TRBV19
J: TRBJ2-7
size: .

CDR3: CAISESTGGDTQYF
V: TRBV10-3
J: TRBJ2-3
size: once

CDR3: CASSPFQGNTEAFF
V: TRBV4-1
J: TRBJ1-1
size: few

CDR3: CASSSMGTGAATEAFF
V: TRBV7-2
J: TRBJ1-1
size: .

CDR3: CASSLEYREIWPYGYTF
V: TRBV5-1
J: TRBJ1-2
size: .

CDR3: CASSRSGGRGGNTIYF
V: TRBV7-2
J: TRBJ1-3
size: .

CDR3: CASSLNRGSTDTQYF
V: TRBV7-2
J: TRBJ2-3
size: .

CDR3: CASSELSGGGDTQYF
V: TRBV4-2
J: TRBJ2-3
size: .

CDR3: CASSQNRGRRAFF
V: TRBV4-3
J: TRBJ1-1
size: .

CDR3: CASSQIWGSGANVLTF
V: TRBV14
J: TRBJ2-6
size: .

CDR3: CASSPQGLISYEQYF
V: TRBV18
J: TRBJ2-7
size: .

CDR3: CASSYSGGTGYYEQYF
V: TRBV6-5
J: TRBJ2-7
size: .

CDR3: CASSPVLDRAAYEQYF
V: TRBV5-8
J: TRBJ2-7
size: .

CDR3: CASSLVEKLPNEQFF
V: TRBV5-1
J: TRBJ2-1
size: .

CDR3: CASSPVPGIEKLFF
V: TRBV6-5
J: TRBJ1-4
size: .

CDR3: CASSQVGNTIYF
V: TRBV9
J: TRBJ1-3
size: .

CDR3: CASSTTGVTEAFF
V: TRBV25-1
J: TRBJ1-1
size: .

CDR3: CASSPGSSGNTIYF
V: TRBV7-2
J: TRBJ1-3
size: .

CDR3: CASSPDNGEKLFF
V: TRBV18
J: TRBJ1-4
size: few

CDR3: CASSEYGETQYF
V: TRBV25-1
J: TRBJ2-5
size: once

CDR3: CASSMSFGVGGYGYTF
V: TRBV19
J: TRBJ1-2
size: .

CDR3: CASSEDYDRGRDGYTF
V: TRBV9
J: TRBJ1-2
size: .

CDR3: CASGPGGAGANVLTF
V: TRBV2
J: TRBJ2-6
size: .

CDR3: CASSQAEQGVSYEQYF
V: TRBV4-3
J: TRBJ2-7
size: .

CDR3: CAIKGGVRVGGDTQYF
V: TRBV10-3
J: TRBJ2-3
size: once

CDR3: CASSEGGVLAKNIQYF
V: TRBV6-1
J: TRBJ2-4
size: .

CDR3: CASSGDSGNTIYF
V: TRBV2
J: TRBJ1-3
size: .

CDR3: CASSPDFYGYTF
V: TRBV7-9
J: TRBJ1-2
size: .

CDR3: CASSLSGGPYNEQFF
V: TRBV5-1
J: TRBJ2-1
size: .

CDR3: CASSTSGETNTGELFF
V: TRBV6-4
J: TRBJ2-2
size: .